Following are 26 T cell receptor beta chains from one sample sequenced in a study of blood T cells in healthy people across ages. The use of a sample-barcoded 5' primer and a J-beta primer mix characterized a second PCR of about 6 to 11 cycles. MiXCR, applied by TCRdb to the 5' RACE reads, yields one record per CDR3 protein. The sample consists of hundreds of thousands of distinct CDR3 sequences, roughly 50% of them appearing once. The sample consisted of blood. Every receptor here comes from a man aged 40-49 years in good health.

The chain joins TRBV29-1 to TRBJ1-1; D remains unclear. Looked up from germline, CDR1 is SQVTM and CDR2 is ANQGSEA. The V end lost 5 bases, the J end lost 4 bases, and 14 bases lay between the germline ends. The CDR3 is made up of 13 amino acids. CDR3 region: CSVMTARGTEAFF. In nucleotides, the CDR3 is TGCAGCGTTATGACCGCCCGGGGCACTGAAGCTTTCTTT.

The rearrangement links TRBV6-2 or TRBV6-3 to TRBJ1-2; TRBD1 might be the D (5 bases). Per germline, CDR1 MNHEY and CDR2 SVGEGT. CDR3 length equals 15 residues. The V end lost 5 bases, the J end lost 2 bases, and 15 bases lay between the germline ends. The CDR3 reads CASSDGGTENYGYTF. As DNA, the CDR3 is TGTGCCAGCAGTGATGGCGGGACGGAGAACTATGGCTACACCTTC.

A few counts support this clonotype. The V and J genes are TRBV12-3 or TRBV12-4 and TRBJ1-2; no reliable D call. The length of the CDR3 is 12 residues. With 2 bases removed from V and 8 bases from J, the gap between germline ends came to 9 bases. The CDR3 DNA sequence: TGTGCCAGCAGTTTACGGAATCGGGGCTACACCTTC. It codes for CASSLRNRGYTF.

The V call is TRBV5-1, the J call TRBJ2-5; TRBD1 might be the D (5 bases). CDR1 and CDR2 (germline): SGHRS, YFSETQ. V lost 0 bases and J lost 4, with 16 bases in between. The CDR3 has 16 residues. The CDR3 here is CASSLGGQRWRETQYF. CDR3 nucleotides: TGCGCCAGCAGCTTGGGTGGACAACGGTGGCGAGAGACCCAGTACTTC.

The chain combines TRBV5-1 with TRBJ2-1, with TRBD1 as a possible D gene (6 bases). Germline V CDR1 and CDR2: SGHRS, YFSETQ. V was shortened by 3 bases and J by 5 bases, with 9 bases between the two germline ends. There are 13 residues in the CDR3. In DNA, the CDR3 is TGCGCCAGCAGCTGGACAGCGGACAATGAGCAGTTCTTC. This sequence encodes CASSWTADNEQFF.

The chain uses TRBV4-2 and TRBJ2-7; D is uncertain. CDR1 and CDR2 from the germline V gene are LGHNA and YNFKEQ. The CDR3 sequence is 13 residues long. V was shortened by 0 bases and J by 7 bases, with 10 bases between the two germline ends. In nucleotides, the CDR3 is TGTGCCAGCAGCCAAGAGACTGACAATGAGCAGTACTTC. Protein product: CASSQETDNEQYF.

The chain recombines TRBV3-1 with TRBJ2-5; TRBD2 matches at 10 bases. J lost 5 bases, V lost 4 bases, and 7 bases had no gene match. The CDR3 is 15 residues long. Germline V CDR1 and CDR2: LGHDT, YNNKEL (reference sequence). In DNA form, the CDR3 reads TGTGCCAGCAGCCCCCGCCTAGCGGGAGTGGAGACCCAGTACTTC. Translation gives CASSPRLAGVETQYF.

In its sample, this clonotype was seen a few times. The V and J genes are TRBV28 and TRBJ2-7; tentative D call: TRBD1 (6 bases). There are 15 residues in the CDR3. Germline V lookup: CDR1 MDHEN, CDR2 SYDVKM. The V end lost 5 bases, the J end lost 3 bases, and 17 bases lay between the germline ends. CDR3 nucleotide sequence: TGTGCCAGCAGTCCCCCCCGGGACAAGGTCTACGAGCAGTACTTC. It is translated as CASSPPRDKVYEQYF.

V usage is TRBV3-1 and J usage is TRBJ2-5; no clear D gene. Per germline, CDR1 LGHDT and CDR2 YNNKEL (reference sequence). V was clipped by 1 base and J by 2 bases, with 11 bases between them. The CDR3 has 15 residues. The CDR3 sequence is CASSQAPDLQETQYF. CDR3 nucleotide sequence: TGTGCCAGCAGCCAAGCGCCAGACTTGCAAGAGACCCAGTACTTC.

This clonotype was counted a few times. The V and J genes are TRBV6-2 or TRBV6-3 and TRBJ2-1, with 10 bases matching TRBD2. The V gene end was trimmed by 6 bases and the J gene end by 4 bases; junction bases not matched to a gene: 6. CDR1 and CDR2 (germline): MNHEY, SVGEGT. The CDR3 has 15 residues. Here the CDR3 DNA reads TGTGCCAGCAGCTTAGCGGGGGGTGAGTACAATGAGCAGTTCTTC. Translation gives CASSLAGGEYNEQFF.

V gene TRBV5-1 combines with J gene TRBJ2-4; D remains ambiguous. Gene TRBJ2-7 matches the end of the DNA better, so the J call may be wrong. Germline-derived CDR1 and CDR2 are SGHRS and YFSETQ. This CDR3 has 15 amino acids. The CDR3 DNA is TGCGCCAGCAGCCTGTCCGCTACGAACACCTACGAGCAGTACTTC. Its translation is CASSLSATNTYEQYF.

V usage is TRBV20-1 and J usage is TRBJ2-3, with D perhaps TRBD1 (6 bases). The CDR3 totals 16 residues. The germline CDR1 and CDR2 sequences are DFQATT and SNEGSKA (reference sequence). V gave up 6 bases and J gave up 1 base, with 20 bases separating them. CDR3 sequence (DNA): TGCAGTGCCGAGAGGGGGTGGACCGGCCGCACAGATACGCAGTATTTT. It translates to CSAERGWTGRTDTQYF.

Ten or more counts support this clonotype. This chain connects TRBV27 to TRBJ2-3, with D perhaps matching TRBD1 (6 bases). Germline CDR1 is MNHEY and CDR2 is SMNVEV (reference sequence). Trimming took off 3 bases at V and 9 bases at J, with 16 bases between the two ends. This CDR3 region has 14 residues. This CDR3 reads CASSFSNSGGTQYF. The CDR3 DNA follows: TGTGCCAGCAGTTTCTCGAACAGTGGGGGCACGCAGTATTTT.

This clonotype occurred a few times. This chain links TRBV7-9 with TRBJ2-5, with 8 bases fitting TRBD1. The J segment lost 5 bases and the V segment lost 5 bases, leaving 7 bases of the junction unmatched. The CDR3 covers 14 residues. Germline loops: CDR1 SEHNR, CDR2 FQNEAQ (reference sequence). CDR3 in DNA: TGTGCCAGCAGCGCCGGACAGGGTTCCGAGACCCAGTACTTC. It translates to CASSAGQGSETQYF.

This clonotype was observed many times. The chain recombines TRBV7-3 with TRBJ2-1, with D unresolved. V lost 5 bases, J lost 3 bases, and 11 bases lay in between. The CDR3 contains 14 residues. The germline V gene encodes CDR1 SGHTA and CDR2 FQGTGA. Here the CDR3 reads CASSDSRRYNEQFF. CDR3 bases: TGTGCCAGCAGCGATAGCCGCCGCTACAATGAGCAGTTCTTC.

V gene TRBV28 combines with J gene TRBJ2-3; 7 positions agree with TRBD2. In germline, CDR1 is MDHEN, CDR2 SYDVKM. With V trimmed by 3 bases and J by 4 bases, 10 bases remained unmatched. The CDR3 covers 16 residues. CDR3 amino acids: CASSLYPGGFADTQYF. CDR3 coding DNA: TGTGCCAGCAGTTTGTATCCGGGAGGTTTTGCAGATACGCAGTATTTT.

The chain combines TRBV7-2 with TRBJ1-6; D not resolved. V was cut by 2 bases and J by 7 bases, with 12 bases left in between. This CDR3 is 15 amino acids long. Germline loops: CDR1 SGHTA, CDR2 FQGNSA. CDR3 sequence (DNA): TGTGCCAGCAGCTTAACACAACAGAACAATTCACCCCTCCACTTT. It encodes CASSLTQQNNSPLHF.

The chain uses TRBV10-2 and TRBJ2-1; D is uncertain. With 2 bases removed from V and 5 bases from J, the gap between germline ends came to 4 bases. Germline assignment: CDR1 WSHSY and CDR2 SAAADI. This CDR3 has 12 residues. CDR3 nucleotide sequence: TGCGCCAGCAGTGAGCTGCACAATGAGCAGTTCTTC. Translated, it gives CASSELHNEQFF.

The V and J genes are TRBV6-1 and TRBJ1-5; possibly TRBD1 for D (5 bases). There are 15 residues in the CDR3. Between the trimmed V and J ends, which lost 6 bases and 7 bases, there was a span of 19 bases. Germline CDR1 is MNHNS and CDR2 is SASEGT. The CDR3 spells CASRIGTAWGQPQHF. The CDR3 DNA follows: TGTGCCAGCAGAATCGGGACGGCGTGGGGGCAGCCCCAGCATTTT.

This clonotype turned up a few times. The rearrangement links TRBV7-2 to TRBJ2-1; D might be TRBD2 (6 bases). This CDR3 has 14 residues. CDR1 is SGHTA and CDR2 is FQGNSA in the germline V gene. Between the trimmed V and J ends, which lost 5 bases and 7 bases, there was a span of 15 bases. The CDR3 DNA follows: TGTGCCAGCAGCCAAACTAGCCTGGAAAATGAGCAGTTCTTC. This translates into CASSQTSLENEQFF.

The chain couples TRBV14 to TRBJ2-3; perhaps TRBD2 as D (5 bases). This CDR3 is built from 16 residues. The germline V gene has CDR1 SGHDN and CDR2 FVKESK. V was clipped by 4 bases and J by 2 bases, with 16 bases between them. The CDR3 nucleotides are TGTGCCAGCAGCCTTGGGCGTCAGCGGAACACAGATACGCAGTATTTT. It translates to CASSLGRQRNTDTQYF.

The V and J genes are TRBV12-3 or TRBV12-4 and TRBJ2-1; 14 bases match TRBD2. The CDR3 covers 18 residues. The V segment lost 2 bases and the J segment 6 bases; nucleotides outside the gene matches: 9. CDR3 in DNA: TGTGCCAGCAGTTTATATCCATCCGGGACTAGCGGGAGCAATGAGCAGTTCTTC. The encoded protein is CASSLYPSGTSGSNEQFF.

For the CDR3, the DNA is TGTGCCAGCAGTTCAATCCGTATGGCCCTTTCGAGAGAGCAGTACTTC. Protein sequence: CASSSIRMALSREQYF. The V call is TRBV28, the J call TRBJ2-7, with no clear D. The CDR3 totals 16 residues. The V gene's germline CDR1 is MDHEN and CDR2 SYDVKM. Trimming cost V 4 bases and J 7 bases, with 23 bases left between them.

The rearrangement uses TRBV5-1 and TRBJ2-3, with 9 bases aligning to TRBD1. After removal of 4 bases from V and 6 bases from J, the junction contained 9 bases not matched to a gene. This CDR3 region has 15 residues. The germline V gene has CDR1 SGHRS and CDR2 YFSETQ. CDR3 loop: CASSPAGDRVDTQYF. The CDR3 coding sequence is TGCGCCAGCAGCCCGGCGGGGGACAGGGTGGATACGCAGTATTTT.

This clonotype was counted a few times. This chain connects TRBV27 to TRBJ2-6; D is ambiguous. The CDR3 runs to 17 residues. V was shortened by 3 bases and J by 0 bases, with 12 bases between the two germline ends. Germline assignment: CDR1 MNHEY and CDR2 SMNVEV (reference sequence). CDR3 amino acids: CASSFIPMFSGANVLTF. The CDR3 DNA reads TGTGCCAGCAGTTTTATCCCGATGTTCTCTGGGGCCAACGTCCTGACTTTC. Together with reference TRBV27 and TRBJ2-6, the CDR3 gives the full variable domain: EAQVTQNPRYLITVTGKKLTVTCSQNMNHEYMSWYRQDPGLGLRQIYYSMNVEVTDKGDVPEGYKVSRKEKRNFPLILESPSPNQTSLYFCASSFIPMFSGANVLTFGAGSRLTVL.

The V call is TRBV7-2, the J call TRBJ2-3, with 8 bases aligning to TRBD2. CDR3 length equals 15 residues. Germline V CDR1 and CDR2: SGHTA, FQGNSA. Trimming cost V 6 bases and J 2 bases; bases outside gene matches: 7. CDR3 sequence (DNA): TGTGCCAGCAGTTACGGGGGGGACTTCACAGATACGCAGTATTTT. Encoded protein: CASSYGGDFTDTQYF. The full variable domain, completed using reference TRBV7-2 and TRBJ2-3, is GAGVSQSPSNKVTEKGKDVELRCDPISGHTALYWYRQSLGQGLEFLIYFQGNSAPDKSGLPSDRFSAERTGGSVSTLTIQRTQQEDSAVYLCASSYGGDFTDTQYFGPGTRLTVL.